Sequencing of this TCR beta chain was carried out in a study of blood T cell repertoires in COVID-19. Study overall: The study drew acute and convalescent COVID-19 samples from the United States, Italy and Spain. PBMCs, B-cell-depleted T cells, or T cells provided the cDNA or gDNA that made up the material.

With 5 bases clipped from V and 5 bases from J, the junction kept 5 bases outside the gene matches. The CDR3 has 14 amino acids. Per germline, CDR1 SNHLY and CDR2 FYNNEI. Assay: immunoSEQ multiplex PCR; the TCRdb copy retains only in-frame clones and omits some. Among more than 95,000 clones listed, about 83% were seen once. The J gene is TRBJ1-1, the V gene TRBV2; the match to TRBD1 covers 10 bases. Sequenced: peripheral blood. This receptor was identified in a human donor in a cohort sampled during active COVID-19. Here the CDR3 reads CASSRQGAGTEAFF. CDR3 DNA: TGTGCCAGCAGTAGACAGGGGGCAGGAACTGAAGCTTTCTTT.